Each of the 11 T cell receptor beta chains below was sequenced from the same sample in a study of blood T cell repertoires in COVID-19. TCRdb's copy holds only in-frame clones and misses some; the assay was immunoSEQ multiplex PCR. Seen here are around 400,000 clones, approximately 90% observed once, and the top ten hold around 0.86%. The specimen was PBMCs or T cells enriched from blood (not recorded which). Receptor source: a woman in her thirties or forties who had been exposed to COVID-19.

This chain links TRBV5-4 with TRBJ2-3; the match to TRBD2 covers 9 bases. The junction had 3 bases not matched to a gene; V was cut back by 0 bases and J by 7 bases. The germline CDR1 and CDR2 sequences are SGHNT and YYREEE (reference sequence). The CDR3 runs to 14 residues. The CDR3, as DNA: TGTGCCAGCAGCTTGGATAGCGGGGGTCATACGCAGTATTTT. Translating gives CASSLDSGGHTQYF.

This clone was picked up one time. The V and J genes are TRBV5-6 and TRBJ1-1; 7 bases align to TRBD1. The V gene end was trimmed by 4 bases and the J gene end by 8 bases; junction bases not matched to a gene: 20. The CDR3 is 17 amino acids. Looked up from germline, CDR1 is SGHDT and CDR2 is YYEEEE. CDR3: CASSRGTVGLDEGEAFF. The CDR3, as DNA: TGTGCCAGCAGCAGAGGGACAGTCGGACTTGATGAGGGCGAAGCTTTCTTT.

V gene TRBV15 combines with J gene TRBJ1-4, with D maybe TRBD1 (5 bases). The CDR3 has 17 residues. Germline V gives CDR1 LNHNV, CDR2 YYDKDF (reference sequence). The germline V and J ends were trimmed by 1 base and 6 bases, with 18 bases remaining between them. The CDR3 bases are TGTGCCACCAGCAGAGGGAGGGGAAGCGGGCAGGATGAAAAACTGTTTTTT. Translated, it gives CATSRGRGSGQDEKLFF.

The CDR3 loop reads CASSPTGTYGYTF. CDR3 DNA sequence: TGTGCCAGCAGCCCTACAGGGACCTATGGCTACACCTTC. The chain links TRBV14 to TRBJ1-2; a possible D gene is TRBD1 (6 bases). V was cut by 4 bases and J by 4 bases, with 10 bases left in between. The CDR3 has 13 amino acids. Germline V CDR1 and CDR2: SGHDN, FVKESK. Full variable domain (rest looked up from reference TRBV14 and TRBJ1-2): EAGVTQFPSHSVIEKGQTVTLRCDPISGHDNLYWYRRVMGKEIKFLLHFVKESKQDESGMPNNRFLAERTGGTYSTLKVQPAELEDSGVYFCASSPTGTYGYTFGSGTRLTVV.

The chain links TRBV19 to TRBJ2-3; TRBD2 agrees at 10 bases. Germline loops: CDR1 LNHDA, CDR2 SQIVND (reference sequence). V shed 5 bases, J shed 5 bases, and the junction held 13 bases outside the gene matches. The CDR3 contains 17 residues. Here the CDR3 reads CASSWGLAGARVDTQYF. In DNA form, the CDR3 reads TGTGCCAGTAGTTGGGGCCTAGCGGGAGCGAGAGTAGATACGCAGTATTTT.

CDR3 DNA: TGCGCCAGCAGTGGGGGACAGGTCTATGGCTACACCTTC. This codes for CASSGGQVYGYTF. The V and J genes are TRBV10-2 and TRBJ1-2, with 8 bases that match TRBD1. The CDR3 loop spans 13 amino acids. Germline CDR1 is WSHSY and CDR2 is SAAADI. Trimming removed 4 bases from V and 4 bases from J; junction bases left unmatched: 2.

The chain couples TRBV5-1 to TRBJ1-1; D unresolved. V shed 1 base and J shed 1 base, with 8 bases lying between them. Germline CDR1 and CDR2: SGHRS and YFSETQ. The CDR3 extends over 14 amino acids. CDR3 sequence: CASSLTVANTEAFF. The CDR3, as DNA: TGCGCCAGCAGCTTGACAGTGGCGAACACTGAAGCTTTCTTT.

This clone was detected a few times. The rearrangement joins TRBV6-4 to TRBJ2-1, with TRBD2 matching over 12 bases. This CDR3 spans 14 amino acids. The ends lost 3 bases at V and 6 bases at J; junction bases unmatched: 0. The germline CDR1 and CDR2 sequences are MRHNA and SNTAGT. CDR3 amino acids: CASSELAGGNEQFF. CDR3 in DNA: TGTGCCAGCAGTGAACTAGCGGGGGGCAATGAGCAGTTCTTC.

This clone was counted a single time. The chain combines TRBV11-3 with TRBJ1-2, with D unclear. CDR1 and CDR2 from the germline V gene are SGHNT and YENEEA. V was pared by 1 base and J by 4 bases, with 7 bases between. The CDR3 loop spans 13 amino acids. This CDR3 is CASSLGGAYGYTF. CDR3 in DNA: TGTGCCAGCAGCTTAGGAGGCGCCTATGGCTACACCTTC.

This clone was detected only once. V is TRBV27 and J is TRBJ1-3, with 8 bases that match TRBD1. The CDR3 extends over 15 amino acids. V shed 5 bases, J shed 6 bases, and the junction held 9 bases outside the gene matches. Germline V gives CDR1 MNHEY, CDR2 SMNVEV (reference sequence). The DNA for the CDR3 is TGTGCCAGCAGTCGAAACAGGGGGACTGAAAACACCATATATTTT. Its translation is CASSRNRGTENTIYF.

The CDR3: CASSSLWAGGPDTQYF. CDR3 in DNA: TGTGCCAGCAGCTCCCTCTGGGCGGGAGGGCCGGATACGCAGTATTTT. The chain recombines TRBV5-4 with TRBJ2-3, with 9 bases that match TRBD2. Unmatched junction bases numbered 11, after V lost 3 bases and J lost 6 bases. The CDR3 consists of 16 residues. The germline gives CDR1 SGHNT, CDR2 YYREEE (reference sequence).